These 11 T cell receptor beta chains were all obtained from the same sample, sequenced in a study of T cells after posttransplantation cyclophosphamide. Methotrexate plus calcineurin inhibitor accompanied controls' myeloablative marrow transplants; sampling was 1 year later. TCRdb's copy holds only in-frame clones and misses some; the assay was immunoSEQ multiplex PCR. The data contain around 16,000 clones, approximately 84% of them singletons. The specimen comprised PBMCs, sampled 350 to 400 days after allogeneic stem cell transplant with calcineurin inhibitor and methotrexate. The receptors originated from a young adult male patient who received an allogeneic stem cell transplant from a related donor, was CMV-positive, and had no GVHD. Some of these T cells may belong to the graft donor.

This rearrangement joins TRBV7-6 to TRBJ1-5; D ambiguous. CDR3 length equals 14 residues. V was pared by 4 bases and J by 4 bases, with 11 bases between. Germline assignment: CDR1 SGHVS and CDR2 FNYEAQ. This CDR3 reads CASSSYGVNQPQHF. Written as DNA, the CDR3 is TGTGCCAGCAGCTCATACGGGGTAAATCAGCCCCAGCATTTT.

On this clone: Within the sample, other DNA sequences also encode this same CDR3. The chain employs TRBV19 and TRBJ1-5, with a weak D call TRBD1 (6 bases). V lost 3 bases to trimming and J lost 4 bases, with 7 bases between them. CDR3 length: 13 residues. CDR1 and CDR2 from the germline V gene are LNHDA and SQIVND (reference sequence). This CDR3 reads CASSITGNQPQHF. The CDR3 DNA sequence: TGTGCCAGTAGTATCACAGGGAATCAGCCCCAGCATTTT.

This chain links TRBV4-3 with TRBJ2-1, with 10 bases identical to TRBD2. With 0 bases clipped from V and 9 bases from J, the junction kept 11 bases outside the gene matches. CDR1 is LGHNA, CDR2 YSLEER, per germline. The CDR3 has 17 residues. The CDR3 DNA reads TGCGCCAGCAGCCAAGATAGGACTAGCGGAAGGGACAGTGAGCAGTTCTTC. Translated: CASSQDRTSGRDSEQFF.

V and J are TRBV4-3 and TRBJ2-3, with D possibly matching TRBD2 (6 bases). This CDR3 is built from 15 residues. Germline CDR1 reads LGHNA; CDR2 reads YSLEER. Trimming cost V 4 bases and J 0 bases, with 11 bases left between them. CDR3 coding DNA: TGCGCCAGCAGCCGGCGGGACTCTAGCACAGATACGCAGTATTTT. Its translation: CASSRRDSSTDTQYF.

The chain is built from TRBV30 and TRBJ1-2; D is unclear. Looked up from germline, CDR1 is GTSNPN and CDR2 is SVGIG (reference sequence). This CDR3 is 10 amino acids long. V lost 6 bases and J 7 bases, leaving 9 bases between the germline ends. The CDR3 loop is CACQSGGYTF. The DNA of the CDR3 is TGTGCCTGTCAATCGGGTGGCTACACCTTC.

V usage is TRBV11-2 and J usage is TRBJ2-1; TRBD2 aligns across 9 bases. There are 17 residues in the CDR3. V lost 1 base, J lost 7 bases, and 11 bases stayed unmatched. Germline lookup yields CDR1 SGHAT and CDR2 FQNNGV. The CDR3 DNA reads TGTGCCAGCAGCTTAGGTCCCGGACTAGCGATTGGGAATGAGCAGTTCTTC. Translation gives CASSLGPGLAIGNEQFF.

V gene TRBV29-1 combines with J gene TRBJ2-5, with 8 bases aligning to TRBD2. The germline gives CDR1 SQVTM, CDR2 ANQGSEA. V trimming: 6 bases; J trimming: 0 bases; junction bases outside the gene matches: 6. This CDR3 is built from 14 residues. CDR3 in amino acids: CSVWSGRNQETQYF. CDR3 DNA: TGCAGCGTATGGAGCGGGAGAAACCAAGAGACCCAGTACTTC.

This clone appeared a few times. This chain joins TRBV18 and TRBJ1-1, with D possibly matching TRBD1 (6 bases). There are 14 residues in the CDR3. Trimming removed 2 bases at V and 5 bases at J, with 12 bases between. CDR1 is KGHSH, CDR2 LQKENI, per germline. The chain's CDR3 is CASSPRQEMTEAFF. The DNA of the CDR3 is TGTGCCAGCTCACCAAGACAGGAGATGACTGAAGCTTTCTTT.

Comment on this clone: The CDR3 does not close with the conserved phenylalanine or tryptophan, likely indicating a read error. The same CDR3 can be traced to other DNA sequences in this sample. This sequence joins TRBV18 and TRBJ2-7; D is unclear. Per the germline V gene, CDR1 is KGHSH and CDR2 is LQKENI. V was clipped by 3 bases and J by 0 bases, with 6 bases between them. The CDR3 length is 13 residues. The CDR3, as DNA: TGTGCCAGCTCACCGGTTAGCTCCTACGAGCAGTACCTC. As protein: CASSPVSSYEQYL.

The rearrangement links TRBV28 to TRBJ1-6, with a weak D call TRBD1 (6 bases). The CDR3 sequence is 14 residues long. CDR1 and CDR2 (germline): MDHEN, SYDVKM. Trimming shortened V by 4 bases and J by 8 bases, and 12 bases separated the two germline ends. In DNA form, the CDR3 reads TGTGCCAGCAGTTCGGATTACAGGGATTCACCCCTCCACTTT. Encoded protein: CASSSDYRDSPLHF.

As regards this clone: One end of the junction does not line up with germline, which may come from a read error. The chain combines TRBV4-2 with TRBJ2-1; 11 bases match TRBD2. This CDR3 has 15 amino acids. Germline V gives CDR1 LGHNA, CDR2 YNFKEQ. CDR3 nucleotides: TGTGCCAGCAGCCGAGTAGCGGGAGGGTACAGTGAGCAGTTCTTC. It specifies CASSRVAGGYSEQFF.